Below, 27 T cell receptor beta chains from the same sample are listed, as sequenced in a study of shared clonotypes between healthy human individuals. Data came from immunoSEQ multiplex PCR; TCRdb stores just in-frame clones and leaves some out. The table includes some 2 million clones, 90% to 95% detected once. Input material: naive CD4+ T cells sorted from blood. Subset: CD45RA+ positively selected. The receptor set was obtained from a man between 18 and 35 years old in good health.

The J gene is TRBJ1-3, the V gene TRBV19; no firm D call. V was cut by 4 bases and J by 10 bases, with 8 bases left in between. The CDR3 has 11 amino acids. CDR1 is LNHDA, CDR2 SQIVND, per germline (reference sequence). CDR3 in DNA: TGTGCCAGTAGTACCAGTGCGACCATATATTTT. Amino acid sequence: CASSTSATIYF.

CDR3 sequence: CASSGGRNTGELFF. The DNA of the CDR3 is TGTGCCAGCAGTGGAGGCAGGAACACCGGGGAGCTGTTTTTT. This sequence joins TRBV6-1 and TRBJ2-2, with D unclear. Germline CDR1 reads MNHNS; CDR2 reads SASEGT. The CDR3 totals 14 residues. Trimming cost V 4 bases and J 1 base, with 7 bases left between them.

J is TRBJ2-7 and V is TRBV5-1; 8 bases match TRBD1. Looked up from germline, CDR1 is SGHRS and CDR2 is YFSETQ. CDR3 length: 15 residues. Trimming took 3 bases from V and 0 from J; bases not matched to a gene: 5. CDR3 nucleotides: TGCGCCAGCAGCTCCGGGACAGGTCTCTCCTACGAGCAGTACTTC. This gives the protein CASSSGTGLSYEQYF.

The chain combines TRBV7-9 with TRBJ2-1, with D possibly TRBD2 on 5 matching bases. The CDR3 consists of 14 residues. Trimming took 5 bases from V and 1 from J, leaving 9 bases between them. CDR1 and CDR2 (germline): SEHNR, FQNEAQ (reference sequence). The CDR3 is CASSPRGSYNEQFF. DNA of the CDR3: TGTGCCAGCAGCCCCAGAGGGTCCTACAATGAGCAGTTCTTC.

Comments on this clone: This CDR3 is also generated by other DNA sequences in the sample. The chain combines TRBV7-9 with TRBJ2-1; unclear D gene. V lost 2 bases to trimming and J lost 5 bases, with 4 bases between them. CDR1 is SEHNR, CDR2 FQNEAQ, per germline (reference sequence). This CDR3 has 12 amino acids. The CDR3 sequence: CASSLRDNEQFF. CDR3 sequence (DNA): TGTGCCAGCAGCTTACGAGACAATGAGCAGTTCTTC. Full variable domain (rest looked up from reference TRBV7-9 and TRBJ2-1): DTGVSQNPRHKITKRGQNVTFRCDPISEHNRLYWYRQTLGQGPEFLTYFQNEAQLEKSRLLSDRFSAERPKGSFSTLEIQRTEQGDSAMYLCASSLRDNEQFFGPGTRLTVL.

For this clone: Other nucleotide sequences in the sample specify the same CDR3. V gene TRBV6-5 combines with J gene TRBJ1-2; D is unclear. CDR1 is MNHEY and CDR2 is SVGAGI in the germline V gene. The V end lost 0 bases, the J end lost 5 bases, and 4 bases lay between the germline ends. CDR3 size: 12 residues. CDR3 protein: CASSYSDYGYTF. CDR3 coding DNA: TGTGCCAGCAGTTACTCAGATTATGGCTACACCTTC.

V gene TRBV5-1 combines with J gene TRBJ2-1, with 10 positions matching TRBD2. This CDR3 has 16 amino acids. Germline CDR1 SGHRS, CDR2 YFSETQ. The junction had 5 bases not matched to a gene; V was cut back by 1 base and J by 4 bases. CDR3 loop: CASSLTAGGTYNEQFF. CDR3 bases: TGCGCCAGCAGCTTGACAGCGGGAGGGACATACAATGAGCAGTTCTTC.

The chain combines TRBV2 with TRBJ2-2; D is ambiguous. The CDR3 totals 12 residues. The ends were cut back, 5 bases at V and 6 bases at J, with 7 bases in the middle. Germline V gives CDR1 SNHLY, CDR2 FYNNEI. The CDR3 coding sequence is TGTGCCAGCAGTCCCTACCCCGGGGAGCTGTTTTTT. Its protein product is CASSPYPGELFF.

The rearrangement links TRBV23-1 to TRBJ1-4; D is undetermined. TRBV23-1 is an ORF for which the function is uncertain. This CDR3 has 15 residues. V lost 3 bases and J lost 4, with 12 bases in between. The CDR3 DNA follows: TGCGCCAGCAGTCATTCCCACAAGGATAATGAAAAACTGTTTTTT. Translating gives CASSHSHKDNEKLFF.

The chain carries TRBV5-4 and TRBJ2-7; D perhaps matches TRBD1 (7 bases). The CDR3 consists of 13 residues. Trimming removed 6 bases at V and 8 bases at J, with 18 bases between. CDR1 is SGHNT, CDR2 YYREEE, per germline (reference sequence). The CDR3 nucleotides are TGTGCCAGCACCCATGACCAGGGGGGCAAGCAGTACTTC. Translating gives CASTHDQGGKQYF. Combining the CDR3 with reference TRBV5-4 and TRBJ2-7 gives the whole variable domain ETGVTQSPTHLIKTRGQQVTLRCSSQSGHNTVSWYQQALGQGPQFIFQYYREEENGRGNFPPRFSGLQFPNYSSELNVNALELDDSALYLCASTHDQGGKQYFGPGTRLTVT.

The chain is built from TRBV27 and TRBJ1-3; D is unresolved. This CDR3 spans 16 amino acids. Germline values: CDR1 MNHEY, CDR2 SMNVEV (reference sequence). V gave up 0 bases and J gave up 0 bases, with 9 bases separating them. DNA for the CDR3: TGTGCCAGCAGTTTATCTGGCACGCTCTCTGGAAACACCATATATTTT. Translation gives CASSLSGTLSGNTIYF.

The chain joins TRBV30 to TRBJ1-2; no clear D. Germline V gene lookup returns CDR1 GTSNPN and CDR2 SVGIG (reference sequence). This CDR3 contains 13 residues. V lost 3 bases and J lost 6, with 14 bases in between. The CDR3 DNA follows: TGTGCCTGGAGGGACCGAAGTCCTAATGGCTACACCTTC. Translating it yields CAWRDRSPNGYTF.

The table lists this clone with a count of one. Other nucleotide sequences in the sample specify the same CDR3. CDR3: CAISETAQETQYF. CDR3 in DNA: TGTGCCATCAGTGAAACGGCCCAAGAGACCCAGTACTTC. This chain connects TRBV10-3 to TRBJ2-5, with unresolved D. Trimming removed 3 bases at V and 1 base at J, with 6 bases between. The CDR3 length is 13 residues. Germline CDR1 ENHRY, CDR2 SYGVKD.

The chain carries TRBV10-1 and TRBJ1-1, with D perhaps TRBD1 (6 bases). V was pared by 5 bases and J by 3 bases, with 16 bases between. Germline-derived CDR1 and CDR2 are WNHNN and SYGVQD (reference sequence). There are 15 residues in the CDR3. The CDR3 DNA reads TGCGCCAGCAGTTACAGGGTCGGGTCGGACACTGAAGCTTTCTTT. This codes for CASSYRVGSDTEAFF.

V is TRBV5-1 and J is TRBJ2-3; TRBD2 might be the D (6 bases). Looked up from germline, CDR1 is SGHRS and CDR2 is YFSETQ. The CDR3 loop spans 15 amino acids. Trimming pared 1 base from V and 9 bases from J, leaving 18 bases between. For the CDR3, the DNA is TGCGCCAGCAGCTTGACTAGCCGCCCGAGTGAGACGCAGTATTTT. Its protein product is CASSLTSRPSETQYF.

J is TRBJ1-5 and V is TRBV6-5; no definite D call. This CDR3 region has 13 residues. Trimming pared 5 bases from V and 0 bases from J, leaving 5 bases between. From germline, CDR1 is MNHEY and CDR2 SVGAGI. The CDR3 DNA follows: TGTGCCAGCAGTGCGATTAGCAATCAGCCCCAGCATTTT. This encodes CASSAISNQPQHF.

This clone was detected once. The chain joins TRBV10-1 to TRBJ2-4; either TRBD1 or TRBD2 may supply D (5 bases each). In germline, CDR1 is WNHNN, CDR2 SYGVQD (reference sequence). The V gene lost 3 bases and the J gene lost 2 bases, with 17 bases spanning the gap. The CDR3 length is 17 residues. The CDR3 coding sequence is TGCGCCAGCAGTGAAGGAGAGGGAAGGGGCTCCAAAAACATTCAGTACTTC. Its translation: CASSEGEGRGSKNIQYF.

The genes are TRBV5-4 and TRBJ2-7; the D gene is possibly TRBD1 (5 bases). Germline CDR1 and CDR2: SGHNT and YYREEE (reference sequence). The CDR3 has 13 amino acids. The V end was cut by 4 bases, the J end by 7 bases, with 15 bases between. The CDR3 sequence: CASSLGGASEQYF. Written as DNA, the CDR3 is TGTGCCAGCAGCCTCGGTGGGGCTAGTGAGCAGTACTTC.

This clone appeared once. This rearrangement joins TRBV10-3 to TRBJ1-2; 8 bases map to TRBD1. This CDR3 is built from 14 residues. V shed 6 bases and J 0 bases; nucleotides not matched to a gene: 3. Germline V gene lookup returns CDR1 ENHRY and CDR2 SYGVKD. CDR3 DNA: TGTGCCATCAGGGGACAGGAGACTAACTATGGCTACACCTTC. It is translated as CAIRGQETNYGYTF.

V and J are TRBV30 and TRBJ1-1; a possible D gene is TRBD1 (6 bases). The CDR3 runs to 14 residues. Looked up from germline, CDR1 is GTSNPN and CDR2 is SVGIG (reference sequence). The ends were cut back, 1 base at V and 4 bases at J, with 13 bases in the middle. DNA of the CDR3: TGTGCCTGGAGTGGCAGGGGTTGGGGCACTGAAGCTTTCTTT. This encodes CAWSGRGWGTEAFF.

Regarding this clone: The same CDR3 can be traced to other DNA sequences in this sample. The CDR3 is CASSIQTNYGYTF. The CDR3 DNA is TGTGCCAGTAGTATTCAGACCAACTATGGCTACACCTTC. The chain couples TRBV19 to TRBJ1-2; D is undetermined. Trimming stripped 3 bases from V and 2 bases from J, with 7 bases between. Germline V CDR1 and CDR2: LNHDA, SQIVND (reference sequence). CDR3 length: 13 residues.

The chain combines TRBV7-9 with TRBJ2-7; D call uncertain. Germline CDR1 is SEHNR and CDR2 is FQNEAQ (reference sequence). The CDR3 covers 12 residues. The V and J ends lost 2 bases and 3 bases respectively, with 5 bases between them. This chain's CDR3 is CASSLPGYEQYF. CDR3 nucleotide sequence: TGTGCCAGCAGCTTACCCGGCTACGAGCAGTACTTC.

V gene TRBV18 combines with J gene TRBJ2-3, with D unresolved. V lost 0 bases and J 5 bases, leaving 9 bases between the germline ends. Germline CDR1 and CDR2: KGHSH and LQKENI. The CDR3 totals 14 residues. In DNA, the CDR3 is TGTGCCAGCTCACCACCCTCCACGAGAGATACGCAGTATTTT. It encodes CASSPPSTRDTQYF. The full variable domain, in which reference TRBV18 and TRBJ2-3 provide the parts outside the CDR3, is NAGVMQNPRHLVRRRGQEARLRCSPMKGHSHVYWYRQLPEEGLKFMVYLQKENIIDESGMPKERFSAEFPKEGPSILRIQQVVRGDSAAYFCASSPPSTRDTQYFGPGTRLTVL.

The V gene is TRBV7-2, the J gene TRBJ2-7; D possibly corresponds to TRBD2 (5 bases). The CDR3 runs 15 residues. The V end was cut by 1 base, the J end by 0 bases, with 10 bases between. Per germline, CDR1 SGHTA and CDR2 FQGNSA. The CDR3 here is CASSLEKAVSYEQYF. In DNA, the CDR3 is TGTGCCAGCAGCTTAGAGAAAGCGGTCTCCTACGAGCAGTACTTC.

This chain connects TRBV30 to TRBJ2-7; 10 bases align to TRBD2. Germline CDR1 is GTSNPN and CDR2 is SVGIG (reference sequence). CDR3 size: 15 residues. Trimming at V came to 2 bases and at J to 6 bases, leaving 10 bases not matched to a gene. The CDR3, as DNA: TGTGCCTGGAGTCCCGGGGCTAGCGGGAGTGGCGAGCAGTACTTC. Translating it yields CAWSPGASGSGEQYF.

The V gene is TRBV11-1, the J gene TRBJ1-6; D not certain. This CDR3 region has 15 residues. V was cut by 5 bases and J by 13 bases, with 21 bases left in between. Germline loops: CDR1 SGHAT, CDR2 FQDESV (reference sequence). CDR3 in DNA: TGTGCCAGCAGCCCACGGAACGGGGAAGATATCCCCCTCCACTTT. Protein: CASSPRNGEDIPLHF.

V usage is TRBV27 and J usage is TRBJ1-1, with no clear D. Between the trimmed V and J ends, which lost 2 bases and 1 base, there was a span of 5 bases. The CDR3 spans 13 residues. Germline CDR1 and CDR2: MNHEY and SMNVEV (reference sequence). CDR3 loop: CASSLQWNTEAFF. The CDR3, as DNA: TGTGCCAGCAGTTTACAGTGGAACACTGAAGCTTTCTTT.